One sample yielded the 18 T cell receptor beta chains listed below, sequenced in a study of CD8 T cells in Susac syndrome. Random hexamers were used to reverse transcribe roughly 0.45 to 1 ug of RNA. MiXCR, run by TCRdb on the immunoSEQ multiplex PCR reads, gives a single entry per CDR3 protein. The table has about 130,000 distinct CDR3 sequences, 85% to 95% seen once. The sample comprised CD8+ T cells from PBMCs. These receptors were collected from a human donor with Susac syndrome.

V usage is TRBV20-1 and J usage is TRBJ1-1, with 7 bases that match TRBD1. The CDR3 extends over 15 amino acids. Losses at the gene ends were 5 bases for V and 0 bases for J; bases not matched to a gene: 9. Germline loops: CDR1 DFQATT, CDR2 SNEGSKA (reference sequence). CDR3 protein: CSAQTVDRMNTEAFF. DNA of the CDR3: TGCAGTGCTCAAACTGTGGACAGGATGAACACTGAAGCTTTCTTT.

The chain couples TRBV6-5 to TRBJ1-1; D not resolved. Germline CDR1 MNHEY, CDR2 SVGAGI. The CDR3 is 11 amino acids. Trimming pared 7 bases from V and 3 bases from J, leaving 6 bases between. The CDR3 sequence is CASNHDTEAFF. The CDR3 bases are TGTGCCAGCAATCATGACACTGAAGCTTTCTTT.

V and J are TRBV27 and TRBJ2-5; D not certain. Germline values: CDR1 MNHEY, CDR2 SMNVEV (reference sequence). The CDR3 totals 14 residues. V dropped 5 bases and J dropped 5 bases, with 15 bases sitting between them. The CDR3 here is CASSKIGLGETQYF. The CDR3 DNA is TGTGCCAGCAGTAAAATAGGGTTAGGGGAGACCCAGTACTTC.

The chain combines TRBV5-1 with TRBJ2-7; 9 nucleotides agree with TRBD2. V dropped 0 bases and J dropped 2; count of bases not matched to a gene: 3. Germline V gene lookup returns CDR1 SGHRS and CDR2 YFSETQ. The CDR3 consists of 15 residues. As DNA, the CDR3 is TGCGCCAGCAGCTTGGGACTAGCGGAGACCTACGAGCAGTACTTC. This gives the protein CASSLGLAETYEQYF.

This clonotype was seen once. This rearrangement joins TRBV9 to TRBJ2-2; D is perhaps TRBD2 (5 bases). CDR1 is SGDLS, CDR2 YYNGEE, per germline. The length of the CDR3 is 13 residues. The V end lost 4 bases, the J end lost 6 bases, and 10 bases lay between the germline ends. The CDR3 DNA reads as TGTGCCAGCAGCCCTAGCCAAGCCGGGGAGCTGTTTTTT. Its protein is CASSPSQAGELFF.

CDR3 sequence reads: CAWTEGSRLHYEQYF. The DNA for the CDR3 is TGTGCCTGGACCGAAGGCTCCCGACTCCACTACGAGCAGTACTTC. The V call is TRBV30, the J call TRBJ2-7; D not certain. From germline, CDR1 is GTSNPN and CDR2 SVGIG (reference sequence). With 4 bases removed from V and 3 bases from J, the gap between germline ends came to 19 bases. The CDR3 is 15 amino acids.

The V and J genes are TRBV20-1 and TRBJ2-7, with 7 positions matching TRBD2. This CDR3 region has 15 residues. CDR1 and CDR2 (germline): DFQATT, SNEGSKA (reference sequence). The V gene end was trimmed by 0 bases and the J gene end by 0 bases; junction bases not matched to a gene: 5. CDR3 sequence: CSARDSGEGSYEQYF. DNA of the CDR3: TGCAGTGCTAGAGATTCGGGGGAGGGCTCCTACGAGCAGTACTTC.

The rearrangement uses TRBV30 and TRBJ2-7; D is unresolved. In germline, CDR1 is GTSNPN, CDR2 SVGIG (reference sequence). The V end lost 1 base, the J end lost 4 bases, and 20 bases lay between the germline ends. CDR3 length: 16 residues. The CDR3 nucleotides are TGTGCCTGGAGTGGACGGCTGGGCCCAGCATGGTACGAGCAGTACTTC. It specifies CAWSGRLGPAWYEQYF. Filled out from reference TRBV30 and TRBJ2-7, the complete variable domain reads SQTIHQWPATLVQPVGSPLSLECTVEGTSNPNLYWYRQAAGRGLQLLFYSVGIGQISSEVPQNLSASRPQDRQFILSSKKLLLSDSGFYLCAWSGRLGPAWYEQYFGPGTRLTVT.

The chain combines TRBV7-6 with TRBJ1-4; tentative D call: TRBD1 (5 bases). The germline V gene has CDR1 SGHVS and CDR2 FNYEAQ. This CDR3 is built from 17 residues. V was pared by 6 bases and J by 0 bases, with 17 bases between. CDR3 amino acids: CASSRDPGLATNEKLFF. DNA for the CDR3: TGTGCCAGCAGTCGGGACCCGGGCCTTGCAACTAATGAAAAACTGTTTTTT.

V gene TRBV9 combines with J gene TRBJ2-1, with TRBD2 as a possible D gene (5 bases). Trimming cost V 0 bases and J 5 bases, with 15 bases left between them. The CDR3 consists of 16 residues. Germline V gene data show CDR1 as SGDLS and CDR2 as YYNGEE. The CDR3 DNA sequence: TGTGCCAGCAGCGTAGACCCGCAACTAGTGAACAATGAGCAGTTCTTC. Encoded protein: CASSVDPQLVNNEQFF.

This rearrangement joins TRBV4-1 to TRBJ2-1; no clear D. The CDR3 extends over 14 amino acids. Trimming removed 4 bases at V and 6 bases at J, with 13 bases between. Germline loops: CDR1 MGHRA, CDR2 YSYEKL. This CDR3 reads CASSPILVSNEQFF. CDR3 nucleotides: TGCGCCAGCAGCCCCATACTCGTTTCCAATGAGCAGTTCTTC.

The rearrangement uses TRBV11-2 and TRBJ2-1, with unresolved D. Trimming took 3 bases from V and 8 from J, leaving 2 bases between them. Germline values: CDR1 SGHAT, CDR2 FQNNGV. The CDR3 extends over 10 amino acids. The CDR3 loop reads CASSLDEQFF. The CDR3 DNA sequence: TGTGCCAGCAGCTTGGATGAGCAGTTCTTC.

This clonotype was counted a single time. This chain links TRBV28 with TRBJ2-1; possibly TRBD2 for D (5 bases). Looked up from germline, CDR1 is MDHEN and CDR2 is SYDVKM. With 4 bases removed from V and 7 bases from J, the gap between germline ends came to 20 bases. The CDR3 runs 16 residues. Here the CDR3 reads CASSSRTQLPWNEQFF. Written as DNA, the CDR3 is TGTGCCAGCAGTTCCCGGACTCAACTGCCGTGGAATGAGCAGTTCTTC.

The chain's CDR3 is CASRYGSSYEQYF. As DNA, the CDR3 is TGTGCCAGCAGATATGGGAGCTCCTACGAGCAGTACTTC. This chain uses TRBV6-1 with TRBJ2-7; maybe TRBD2 (5 bases). CDR1 and CDR2 from the germline V gene are MNHNS and SASEGT. This CDR3 has 13 residues. V was shortened by 6 bases and J by 0 bases, with 9 bases between the two germline ends.

The rearrangement uses TRBV20-1 and TRBJ2-7; perhaps TRBD1 as D (5 bases). With 3 bases removed from V and 5 bases from J, the gap between germline ends came to 17 bases. This CDR3 spans 14 amino acids. From germline, CDR1 is DFQATT and CDR2 SNEGSKA (reference sequence). The CDR3 region is CSASIGREVDEQYF. CDR3 bases: TGCAGTGCTAGTATCGGCAGGGAAGTCGACGAGCAGTACTTC.

This sequence joins TRBV20-1 and TRBJ2-3; D remains unclear. V lost 2 bases to trimming and J lost 1 base, with 16 bases between them. The CDR3 is 16 residues long. From germline, CDR1 is DFQATT and CDR2 SNEGSKA (reference sequence). In DNA, the CDR3 is TGCAGTGCTAGATCCCGTCGAGAGACTCGCACAGATACGCAGTATTTT. Its translation is CSARSRRETRTDTQYF.

The chain has TRBV20-1 and TRBJ2-1, with D possibly TRBD2 on 5 matching bases. V lost 7 bases, J lost 9 bases, and 19 bases lay in between. This CDR3 comprises 13 residues. Germline CDR1 is DFQATT and CDR2 is SNEGSKA (reference sequence). Written as DNA, the CDR3 is TGCAGTGTTCCGGTACTAGAAGTTGTTGAGCAGTTCTTC. Amino acid sequence: CSVPVLEVVEQFF.

The V call is TRBV12-3 or TRBV12-4, the J call TRBJ2-4; a weak D match, TRBD2 (6 bases). CDR3 length equals 15 residues. V was clipped by 3 bases and J by 2 bases, with 11 bases between them. As DNA, the CDR3 is TGTGCCAGCAGTTTCGGGGGAGTTCCCAAAAACATTCAGTACTTC. Its translation: CASSFGGVPKNIQYF.